This T cell receptor beta chain was captured in a study of shared clonotypes between healthy human individuals. Profiled with immunoSEQ multiplex PCR; TCRdb holds only in-frame clones, not every one. The data hold some 2.4 million clones, with 80% to 95% observed a single time. Germline lookup yields CDR1 SGHRS and CDR2 YFSETQ. Trimming pared 0 bases from V and 7 bases from J, leaving 11 bases between. The CDR3 sequence is 14 residues long. The sample comprised naive CD4+ T cells from PBMCs. Described subset: CD45RA+ positively selected. The chain employs TRBV5-1 and TRBJ1-5; D might be TRBD1 (5 bases). The sequence came from a man between 18 and 35 years old in good health. Some clones in this sample may be carry-over from other donors' samples. CDR3 region: CASSLGGGEQPQHF. The CDR3 DNA reads as TGCGCCAGCAGCTTGGGGGGCGGGGAGCAGCCCCAGCATTTT.